The clone carrying this T cell receptor beta chain was picked up one time. The data were obtained in a study of T cell changes during pregnancy in multiple sclerosis. This CDR3 spans 14 amino acids. V shed 5 bases and J 1 base; nucleotides not matched to a gene: 3. Germline CDR1 and CDR2: SGHVS and FNYEAQ. Measured with immunoSEQ multiplex PCR; TCRdb has only the in-frame clones, and not every one. The sample has around 43,000 clones, 92% seen once. V usage is TRBV7-6 and J usage is TRBJ1-2, with TRBD1 identical over 8 bases. This receptor was taken from a female donor with multiple sclerosis, enrolled in a pregnancy study. The specimen comprised CD4+ T cells from peripheral blood mononuclear cells, sampled before pregnancy. The CDR3: CASSPGQGNYGYTF. The CDR3 coding sequence is TGTGCCAGCAGCCCCGGACAGGGTAACTATGGCTACACCTTC.